The text below deals with one T cell receptor beta chain. The source of the sample is a study of blood T cell repertoires in COVID-19. Study overall: Material from acute and convalescent COVID-19 was sourced from the United States, Italy and Spain.

Per the original data handling: Reference gene primer amplification gave nucleated cell count estimates. Clones were sequenced by immunoSEQ multiplex PCR, and TCRdb holds only the in-frame ones, with some missing. D and trimming come from the DNA, and the V and J calls and clone size come from that table. The sample lists 210,000 or so clones, approximately 87% occurring once. With 5 bases removed from V and 0 bases from J, the gap between germline ends came to 17 bases. This CDR3 has 17 residues. Germline assignment: CDR1 SNHLY and CDR2 FYNNEI. The V gene is TRBV2, the J gene TRBJ1-3; TRBD1 might be the D (6 bases). The receptor comes from a woman in her forties or fifties in a cohort exposed to, infected with or recovered from COVID-19 (not recorded which). The sample consisted of PBMCs or T cells enriched from blood (not recorded which). The CDR3 DNA follows: TGTGCCAGCAGTCTGGACAGAGCCAAGGCCTCTGGAAACACCATATATTTT. This codes for CASSLDRAKASGNTIYF. The variable domain in full, completed from reference TRBV2 and TRBJ1-3, reads EPEVTQTPSHQVTQMGQEVILRCVPISNHLYFYWYRQILGQKVEFLVSFYNNEISEKSEIFDDQFSVERPDGSNFTLKIRSTKLEDSAMYFCASSLDRAKASGNTIYFGEGSWLTVV.